Listed here are 19 T cell receptor beta chains from one sample, sequenced in a study of PD-L1 blockade in urothelial cancer. The assay was immunoSEQ multiplex PCR, and TCRdb's table has in-frame clones only and misses some. Seen here are some 52,000 clones, over 70% observed once, and the top ten hold about 5.6%. Sequenced material: PBMCs, taken around atezolizumab (anti-PD-L1) treatment. These receptors all stem from a man aged 35-49 years with urothelial cancer.

Of note for this clone: At the DNA level, this CDR3 is encoded by other sequences in the same sample as well. V is TRBV18 and J is TRBJ2-1; no definite D call. Germline V lookup: CDR1 KGHSH, CDR2 LQKENI. Trimming left V 4 bases short and J 4 bases short, with 5 bases between. The CDR3 length is 12 residues. In DNA, the CDR3 is TGTGCCAGCTCACTCACTTACAATGAGCAGTTCTTC. It yields the protein CASSLTYNEQFF.

The V call is TRBV5-4, the J call TRBJ1-1; the D is unclear. The CDR3 runs to 15 residues. Germline lookup yields CDR1 SGHNT and CDR2 YYREEE (reference sequence). V was cut by 4 bases and J by 0 bases, with 13 bases left in between. As DNA, the CDR3 is TGTGCCAGCAGCCCCCCTACCGTCGTGAACACTGAAGCTTTCTTT. Translating gives CASSPPTVVNTEAFF.

J is TRBJ2-5 and V is TRBV28; a weak D match, TRBD1 (5 bases). The V end lost 5 bases, the J end lost 7 bases, and 20 bases lay between the germline ends. The CDR3 sequence is 15 residues long. Germline lookup yields CDR1 MDHEN and CDR2 SYDVKM. The CDR3 here is CASSATDSLRGTQYF. The CDR3 DNA reads as TGTGCCAGCAGTGCCACTGACAGCCTAAGGGGGACCCAGTACTTC.

The count of this clone is one. The chain links TRBV11-3 to TRBJ2-1; 10 bases align to TRBD2. Germline loops: CDR1 SGHNT, CDR2 YENEEA. J lost 9 bases, V lost 1 base, and 6 bases had no gene match. The CDR3 length is 15 residues. CDR3 nucleotides: TGTGCCAGCAGCTTAGGGCTAGCGGGAGAAAGTGAGCAGTTCTTC. Its protein product is CASSLGLAGESEQFF. Drawing the rest from reference TRBV11-3 and TRBJ2-1, the complete variable domain is EAGVVQSPRYKIIEKKQPVAFWCNPISGHNTLYWYLQNLGQGPELLIRYENEEAVDDSQLPKDRFSAERLKGVDSTLKIQPAELGDSAVYLCASSLGLAGESEQFFGPGTRLTVL.

This clone was picked up one time. The chain links TRBV4-2 to TRBJ1-1, with 9 bases fitting TRBD1. CDR3 length equals 16 residues. The germline V gene has CDR1 LGHNA and CDR2 YNFKEQ. V was pared by 4 bases and J by 4 bases, with 10 bases of the junction left unmatched. CDR3 coding DNA: TGTGCCAGCAGCCTGGAGCGGGACAGGGTCGGCACTGAAGCTTTCTTT. It is translated as CASSLERDRVGTEAFF.

This sequence joins TRBV30 and TRBJ2-1; D unresolved. Trimming took off 2 bases at V and 7 bases at J, with 9 bases between the two ends. From germline, CDR1 is GTSNPN and CDR2 SVGIG (reference sequence). The CDR3 has 12 residues. CDR3 DNA sequence: TGTGCCTGGAGTCCACTCCGGAATGAGCAGTTCTTC. It translates to CAWSPLRNEQFF.

This chain connects TRBV6-1 to TRBJ2-2; D gene ambiguous. The CDR3 totals 14 residues. Looked up from germline, CDR1 is MNHNS and CDR2 is SASEGT. V shed 7 bases and J shed 0 bases, with 9 bases lying between them. Here the CDR3 reads CASNESPNTGELFF. The DNA for the CDR3 is TGTGCCAGCAATGAGAGCCCGAACACCGGGGAGCTGTTTTTT.

The chain couples TRBV5-1 to TRBJ1-1, with a tentative D call TRBD1 (5 bases). This CDR3 comprises 15 residues. V lost 0 bases to trimming and J lost 1 base, with 10 bases between them. The V gene's germline CDR1 is SGHRS and CDR2 YFSETQ. The CDR3 DNA reads as TGCGCCAGCAGCTTGGCAGGGAGGGAGAACACTGAAGCTTTCTTT. As protein: CASSLAGRENTEAFF. The full variable domain, its missing parts supplied by reference TRBV5-1 and TRBJ1-1, is KAGVTQTPRYLIKTRGQQVTLSCSPISGHRSVSWYQQTPGQGLQFLFEYFSETQRNKGNFPGRFSGRQFSNSRSEMNVSTLELGDSALYLCASSLAGRENTEAFFGQGTRLTVV.

This rearrangement joins TRBV28 to TRBJ2-7; 15 nucleotides line up with TRBD2. This CDR3 region has 21 residues. Per germline, CDR1 MDHEN and CDR2 SYDVKM. The J segment lost 3 bases and the V segment lost 7 bases, leaving 22 bases of the junction unmatched. CDR3 bases: TGTGCCAGCATGGGAAGGCCCGCTACGGGACTAGCGGGAGGAACCTTCTACGAGCAGTACTTC. Amino acids: CASMGRPATGLAGGTFYEQYF.

This rearrangement joins TRBV28 to TRBJ2-7; 11 bases align to TRBD2. The CDR3 runs to 13 residues. After removal of 7 bases from V and 5 bases from J, the junction contained 4 bases not matched to a gene. Germline V CDR1 and CDR2: MDHEN, SYDVKM. For the CDR3, the DNA is TGTGCCAGCATTACTAGCGGGAGCCACGAGCAGTACTTC. It codes for CASITSGSHEQYF.

V gene TRBV20-1 combines with J gene TRBJ2-1, with D possibly being TRBD2 (6 bases). The CDR3 is made up of 11 amino acids. CDR1 is DFQATT and CDR2 is SNEGSKA in the germline V gene (reference sequence). The V gene lost 4 bases and the J gene lost 8 bases, with 9 bases spanning the gap. The CDR3 coding sequence is TGCAGTGCTACGGGACTGGATGAGCAGTTCTTC. This encodes CSATGLDEQFF.

In the case of this clone: The junction departs from the called germline gene at one end, perhaps through a read error. This sequence joins TRBV7-7 and TRBJ2-5; 9 bases line up with TRBD1. The CDR3 is 15 residues long. Germline CDR1 reads SSHAT; CDR2 reads FNYEAQ (reference sequence). CDR3 loop: CASSSTGGPQETQYF. The CDR3 DNA follows: TGTGCTAGCAGCTCTACAGGGGGCCCCCAAGAGACCCAGTACTTC.

The V gene is TRBV11-2, the J gene TRBJ2-1; D possibly corresponds to TRBD2 (6 bases). This CDR3 is 15 amino acids long. With 5 bases removed from V and 6 bases from J, the gap between germline ends came to 17 bases. Germline V gene lookup returns CDR1 SGHAT and CDR2 FQNNGV. The CDR3 loop reads CASSISGSSGNEQFF. CDR3 nucleotides: TGTGCCAGCAGCATAAGCGGGTCAAGCGGCAATGAGCAGTTCTTC.

CDR3: CASSLVPRQGGLAKNIQYF. The CDR3 DNA sequence: TGTGCCAGCAGCTTAGTGCCGCGACAGGGTGGTTTAGCCAAAAACATTCAGTACTTC. The chain carries TRBV7-2 and TRBJ2-4; 7 positions match TRBD1. J was trimmed by 0 bases and V by 1 base; bases with no gene match: 12. The CDR3 has 19 residues. Germline CDR1 SGHTA, CDR2 FQGNSA.

CDR3 amino acids: CASSGQGASYEQYF. CDR3 DNA sequence: TGTGCCAGCAGTGGACAGGGGGCCTCCTACGAGCAGTACTTC. The chain recombines TRBV6-1 with TRBJ2-7, with 10 bases matching TRBD1. This CDR3 is built from 14 residues. V lost 4 bases, J lost 0 bases, and 0 bases stayed unmatched. Germline V gene sequence: CDR1 MNHNS, CDR2 SASEGT.

This clone was counted only a few times. The genes are TRBV14 and TRBJ2-2, with 10 bases identical to TRBD2. The CDR3 runs 14 residues. Germline CDR1 is SGHDN and CDR2 is FVKESK. Unmatched junction bases numbered 1, after V lost 6 bases and J lost 3 bases. CDR3 DNA: TGTGCCAGCAGGACTAGCGGGTACACCGGGGAGCTGTTTTTT. Its protein is CASRTSGYTGELFF.

The gene calls are TRBV28 and TRBJ2-3; D call uncertain. This CDR3 region has 12 residues. V shed 5 bases and J shed 9 bases, with 12 bases lying between them. The V gene's germline CDR1 is MDHEN and CDR2 SYDVKM. The CDR3 region has the DNA TGTGCCAGCAGTGAGCTAGGTCGGACGCAGTATTTT. It specifies CASSELGRTQYF.

This clone was recorded once. The genes are TRBV6-6 and TRBJ1-3; D not certain. CDR1 is MNHNY, CDR2 SVGAGI, per germline (reference sequence). V was pared by 0 bases and J by 4 bases, with 10 bases between. The CDR3 covers 15 residues. CDR3 nucleotides: TGTGCCAGCAGTTACTCGAGAGGGTCCGGAAACACCATATATTTT. Its protein is CASSYSRGSGNTIYF.

V usage is TRBV30 and J usage is TRBJ2-2; TRBD2 is a possible D gene (6 bases). Per the germline V gene, CDR1 is GTSNPN and CDR2 is SVGIG (reference sequence). The CDR3 runs 15 residues. Trimming stripped 3 bases from V and 0 bases from J, with 11 bases between. The CDR3 bases are TGTGCCTGGAGGTGGGACTTATCGAACACCGGGGAGCTGTTTTTT. Its protein product is CAWRWDLSNTGELFF.